Presented here are 14 T cell receptor beta chains from one specimen sequenced in a study of blood T cell repertoires in COVID-19. Data came from immunoSEQ multiplex PCR; TCRdb stores just in-frame clones and leaves some out. In the table there are more than 300,000 clones, 80% to 90% of which are singletons. Material for sequencing was peripheral blood. These receptors came from a woman under 40 with COVID-19, enrolled during active disease.

A single count supports this clone. The chain has TRBV6-5 and TRBJ1-1; the D is unclear. The CDR3 runs 15 residues. Germline values: CDR1 MNHEY, CDR2 SVGAGI. V was shortened by 0 bases and J by 4 bases, with 12 bases between the two germline ends. CDR3 amino acids: CASSYSGGRVTEAFF. The CDR3 DNA sequence: TGTGCCAGCAGTTACTCGGGCGGGCGGGTCACTGAAGCTTTCTTT.

The DNA of the CDR3 is TGTGCCACCAGCAGAGGAGGGACCCCGGGGGACATTCAGTACTTC. Its translation: CATSRGGTPGDIQYF. This chain connects TRBV15 to TRBJ2-4, with D possibly TRBD2 on 6 matching bases. This CDR3 is 15 amino acids long. Germline V gene sequence: CDR1 LNHNV, CDR2 YYDKDF (reference sequence). Trimming removed 1 base at V and 8 bases at J, with 15 bases between.

The chain couples TRBV7-8 to TRBJ2-7; 9 bases map to TRBD2. J was trimmed by 7 bases and V by 3 bases; bases with no gene match: 7. CDR3 length equals 14 residues. The V gene's germline CDR1 is SGHVS and CDR2 FQNEAQ. For the CDR3, the DNA is TGTGCCAGCAGCTTTAAAGCGGGAGGAGGTGAGCAGTACTTC. It translates to CASSFKAGGGEQYF.

V and J are TRBV2 and TRBJ2-1; a possible D gene is TRBD2 (6 bases). The CDR3 is 15 amino acids. CDR1 and CDR2 from the germline V gene are SNHLY and FYNNEI. Trimming shortened V by 2 bases and J by 6 bases, and 14 bases separated the two germline ends. DNA for the CDR3: TGTGCCAGCAGTGAATTGGGGACTCAAGGCAATGAGCAGTTCTTC. Amino acids: CASSELGTQGNEQFF.

The chain employs TRBV6-2 or TRBV6-3 and TRBJ2-3; TRBD1 agrees at 8 bases. CDR3 length equals 15 residues. Trimming removed 5 bases from V and 5 bases from J; junction bases left unmatched: 9. Germline CDR1 and CDR2: MNHEY and SVGEGT. Here the CDR3 DNA reads TGTGCCAGCAGTACCAGGGGGCGCAGCGGAGATACGCAGTATTTT. Translation: CASSTRGRSGDTQYF.

This chain uses TRBV7-3 with TRBJ2-2; a weak D match, TRBD2 (5 bases). The CDR3 loop spans 15 amino acids. Germline CDR1 reads SGHTA; CDR2 reads FQGTGA. V was pared by 5 bases and J by 7 bases, with 17 bases between. CDR3 residues: CASSPARERSGELFF. The CDR3 DNA reads as TGTGCCAGCAGCCCAGCCCGGGAAAGGAGCGGGGAGCTGTTTTTT.

This clone was detected only a few times. The chain links TRBV2 to TRBJ2-7; no firm D call. CDR1 is SNHLY, CDR2 FYNNEI, per germline. This CDR3 spans 12 amino acids. V shed 0 bases and J shed 4 bases, with 4 bases lying between them. Here the CDR3 reads CASSEATYEQYF. The DNA of the CDR3 is TGTGCCAGCAGTGAAGCGACTTACGAGCAGTACTTC.

The V call is TRBV7-2, the J call TRBJ2-7; D remains unclear. Germline assignment: CDR1 SGHTA and CDR2 FQGNSA. V was pared by 3 bases and J by 3 bases, with 6 bases between. There are 12 residues in the CDR3. The chain's CDR3 is CASSFVRYEQYF. CDR3 coding DNA: TGTGCCAGCAGCTTTGTGCGCTACGAGCAGTACTTC.

This clone was seen a few times. The V gene is TRBV27, the J gene TRBJ1-6, with 7 bases aligning to TRBD1. The V gene's germline CDR1 is MNHEY and CDR2 SMNVEV (reference sequence). The length of the CDR3 is 17 residues. V lost 3 bases and J lost 3; bases outside the gene matches: 8. CDR3 in DNA: TGTGCCAGCAGTTTTCGGTCTTGGGACAGCTATAATTCACCCCTCCACTTT. It specifies CASSFRSWDSYNSPLHF.

V gene TRBV5-4 combines with J gene TRBJ2-7, with 13 bases identical to TRBD2. After removal of 1 base from V and 3 bases from J, the junction contained 4 bases not matched to a gene. The V gene's germline CDR1 is SGHNT and CDR2 YYREEE (reference sequence). CDR3 length: 16 residues. DNA of the CDR3: TGTGCCAGCAGCTTGAGTGGGACTAGCGGGAACTACGAGCAGTACTTC. This encodes CASSLSGTSGNYEQYF.

The chain recombines TRBV7-9 with TRBJ2-3; 13 bases align to TRBD2. V lost 7 bases to trimming and J lost 1 base; unmatched junction nucleotides: 8. From germline, CDR1 is SEHNR and CDR2 FQNEAQ (reference sequence). The CDR3 consists of 17 residues. CDR3 in amino acids: CASNHLLAGGRTDTQYF. Written as DNA, the CDR3 is TGTGCCAGCAACCACCTACTAGCGGGAGGGCGCACAGATACGCAGTATTTT.

The CDR3 region is CASSQKGAGELFF. The CDR3, as DNA: TGCGCCAGCAGCCAAAAAGGGGCCGGGGAGCTGTTTTTT. The chain recombines TRBV4-3 with TRBJ2-2, with D perhaps TRBD1 (5 bases). Deletions cut 2 bases from V and 6 bases from J, with 7 bases between. Germline V gene data show CDR1 as LGHNA and CDR2 as YSLEER. The CDR3 has 13 residues.

The chain links TRBV7-2 to TRBJ2-3; 14 bases are shared with TRBD2. The trim removed 0 bases at V and 1 base at J, leaving 3 bases unmatched. Germline CDR1 reads SGHTA; CDR2 reads FQGNSA. The CDR3 contains 18 residues. CDR3 protein: CASSLAGTSGSGTDTQYF. CDR3 nucleotide sequence: TGTGCCAGCAGCTTAGCGGGGACTAGCGGGAGTGGCACAGATACGCAGTATTTT. Full variable domain (remainder filled in from reference TRBV7-2 and TRBJ2-3): GAGVSQSPSNKVTEKGKDVELRCDPISGHTALYWYRQSLGQGLEFLIYFQGNSAPDKSGLPSDRFSAERTGGSVSTLTIQRTQQEDSAVYLCASSLAGTSGSGTDTQYFGPGTRLTVL.

The J gene is TRBJ1-4, the V gene TRBV6-5; a possible D gene is TRBD1 (6 bases). Germline V gene sequence: CDR1 MNHEY, CDR2 SVGAGI. The germline V and J ends were trimmed by 6 bases and 8 bases, with 19 bases remaining between them. The CDR3 spans 15 residues. The CDR3 bases are TGTGCCAGCAGACGACTCACAGGGTATGGGGAAAAACTGTTTTTT. Amino acid sequence: CASRRLTGYGEKLFF.